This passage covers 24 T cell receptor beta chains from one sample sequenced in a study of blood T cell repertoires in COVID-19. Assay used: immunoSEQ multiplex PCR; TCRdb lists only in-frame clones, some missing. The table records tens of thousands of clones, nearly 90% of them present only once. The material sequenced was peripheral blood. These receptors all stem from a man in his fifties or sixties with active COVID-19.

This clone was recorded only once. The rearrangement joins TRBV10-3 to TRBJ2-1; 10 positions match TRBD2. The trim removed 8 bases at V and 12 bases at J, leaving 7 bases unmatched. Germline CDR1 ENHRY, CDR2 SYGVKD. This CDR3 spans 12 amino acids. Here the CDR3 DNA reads TGTGCCATCGGAAGTAGCGGGGGGACGCAGTTCTTC. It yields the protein CAIGSSGGTQFF.

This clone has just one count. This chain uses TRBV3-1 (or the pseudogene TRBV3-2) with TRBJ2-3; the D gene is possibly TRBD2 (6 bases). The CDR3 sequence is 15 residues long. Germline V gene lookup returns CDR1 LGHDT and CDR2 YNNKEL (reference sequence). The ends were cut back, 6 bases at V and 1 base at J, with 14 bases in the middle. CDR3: CASRPSVRCTDTQYF. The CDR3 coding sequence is TGTGCCAGCAGACCTAGCGTCCGGTGCACAGATACGCAGTATTTT.

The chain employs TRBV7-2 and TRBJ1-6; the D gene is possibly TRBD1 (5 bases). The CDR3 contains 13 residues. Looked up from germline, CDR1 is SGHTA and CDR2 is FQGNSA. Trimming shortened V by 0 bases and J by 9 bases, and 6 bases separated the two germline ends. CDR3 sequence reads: CASSLATGSPLHF. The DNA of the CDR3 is TGTGCCAGCAGCTTAGCCACAGGTTCACCCCTCCACTTT.

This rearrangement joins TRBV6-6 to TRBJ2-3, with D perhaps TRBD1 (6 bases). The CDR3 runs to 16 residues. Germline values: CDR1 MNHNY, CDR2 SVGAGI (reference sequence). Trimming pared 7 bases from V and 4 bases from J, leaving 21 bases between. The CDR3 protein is CASTRGQGSFADTQYF. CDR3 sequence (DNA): TGTGCCAGCACACGAGGGCAGGGGAGTTTTGCAGATACGCAGTATTTT.

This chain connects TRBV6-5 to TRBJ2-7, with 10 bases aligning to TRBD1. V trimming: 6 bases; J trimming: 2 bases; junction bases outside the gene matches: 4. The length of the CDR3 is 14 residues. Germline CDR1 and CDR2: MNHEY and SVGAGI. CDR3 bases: TGTGCCAGCAGGCCGGGACAGGGGACCTACGAGCAGTACTTC. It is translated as CASRPGQGTYEQYF.

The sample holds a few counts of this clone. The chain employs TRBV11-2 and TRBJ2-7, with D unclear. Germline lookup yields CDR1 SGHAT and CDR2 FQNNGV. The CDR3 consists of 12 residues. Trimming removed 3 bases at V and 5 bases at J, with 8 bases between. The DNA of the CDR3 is TGTGCCAGCAGCTTGGCTAGTAACGAGCAGTACTTC. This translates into CASSLASNEQYF.

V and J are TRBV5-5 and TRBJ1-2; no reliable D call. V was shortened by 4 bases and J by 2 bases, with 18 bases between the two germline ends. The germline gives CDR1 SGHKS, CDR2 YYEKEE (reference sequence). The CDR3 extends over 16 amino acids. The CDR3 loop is CASSPLPILENYGYTF. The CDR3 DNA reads TGTGCCAGCAGCCCCCTTCCTATTTTGGAGAACTATGGCTACACCTTC.

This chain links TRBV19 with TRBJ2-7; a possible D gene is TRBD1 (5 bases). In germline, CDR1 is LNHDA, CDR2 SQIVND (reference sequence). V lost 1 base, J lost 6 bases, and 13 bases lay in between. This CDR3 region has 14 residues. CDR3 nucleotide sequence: TGTGCCAGTAGTATAGGAGACAGCCGTAGCGAGCAGTACTTC. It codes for CASSIGDSRSEQYF.

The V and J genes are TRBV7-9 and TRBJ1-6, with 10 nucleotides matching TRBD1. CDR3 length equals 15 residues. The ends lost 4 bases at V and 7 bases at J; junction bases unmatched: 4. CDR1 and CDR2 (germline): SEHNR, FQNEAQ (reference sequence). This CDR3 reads CASSYGQGVNSPLHF. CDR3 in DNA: TGTGCCAGCAGCTACGGACAGGGGGTCAATTCACCCCTCCACTTT. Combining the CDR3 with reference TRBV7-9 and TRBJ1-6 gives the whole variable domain DTGVSQNPRHKITKRGQNVTFRCDPISEHNRLYWYRQTLGQGPEFLTYFQNEAQLEKSRLLSDRFSAERPKGSFSTLEIQRTEQGDSAMYLCASSYGQGVNSPLHFGNGTRLTVT.

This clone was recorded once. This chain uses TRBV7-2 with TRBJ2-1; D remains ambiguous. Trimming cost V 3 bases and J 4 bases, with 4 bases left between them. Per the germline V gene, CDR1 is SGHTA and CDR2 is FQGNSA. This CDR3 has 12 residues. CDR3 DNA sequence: TGTGCCAGCAGCTTTACTTACAATGAGCAGTTCTTC. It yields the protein CASSFTYNEQFF.

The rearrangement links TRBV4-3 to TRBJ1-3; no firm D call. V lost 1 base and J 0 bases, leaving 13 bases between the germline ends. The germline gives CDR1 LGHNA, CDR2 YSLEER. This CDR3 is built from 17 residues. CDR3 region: CASSQGIPASSGNTIYF. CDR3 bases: TGCGCCAGCAGCCAAGGGATTCCAGCGAGCTCTGGAAACACCATATATTTT.

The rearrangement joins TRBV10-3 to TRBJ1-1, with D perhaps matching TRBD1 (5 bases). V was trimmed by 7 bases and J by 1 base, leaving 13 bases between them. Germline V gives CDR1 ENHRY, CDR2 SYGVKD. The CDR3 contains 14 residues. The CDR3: CAIMGHSANTEAFF. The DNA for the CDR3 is TGTGCCATCATGGGGCACAGTGCGAACACTGAAGCTTTCTTT.

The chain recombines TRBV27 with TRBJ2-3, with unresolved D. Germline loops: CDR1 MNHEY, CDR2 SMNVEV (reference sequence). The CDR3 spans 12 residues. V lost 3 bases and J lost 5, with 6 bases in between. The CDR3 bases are TGTGCCAGCAGTTTTTCGAGAGATACGCAGTATTTT. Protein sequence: CASSFSRDTQYF.

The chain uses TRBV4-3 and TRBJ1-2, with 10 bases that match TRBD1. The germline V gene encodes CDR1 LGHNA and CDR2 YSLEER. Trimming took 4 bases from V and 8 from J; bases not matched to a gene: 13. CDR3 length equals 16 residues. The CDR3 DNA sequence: TGCGCCAGCAGCCCGGTCGGGACAGGGGAGAATCGGGGCTACACCTTC. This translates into CASSPVGTGENRGYTF.

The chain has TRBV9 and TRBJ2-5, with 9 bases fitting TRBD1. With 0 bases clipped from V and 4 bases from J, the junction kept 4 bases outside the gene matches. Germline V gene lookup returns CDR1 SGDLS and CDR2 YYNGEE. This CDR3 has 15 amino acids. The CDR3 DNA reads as TGTGCCAGCAGCGTAGAACAGGGGGCGCGAGAGACCCAGTACTTC. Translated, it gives CASSVEQGARETQYF. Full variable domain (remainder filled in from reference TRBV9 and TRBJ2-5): DSGVTQTPKHLITATGQRVTLRCSPRSGDLSVYWYQQSLDQGLQFLIQYYNGEERAKGNILERFSAQQFPDLHSELNLSSLELGDSALYFCASSVEQGARETQYFGPGTRLLVL.

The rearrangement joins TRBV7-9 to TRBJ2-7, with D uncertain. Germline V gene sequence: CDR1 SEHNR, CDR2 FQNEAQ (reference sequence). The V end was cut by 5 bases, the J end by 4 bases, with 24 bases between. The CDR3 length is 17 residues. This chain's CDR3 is CASSPHPRSERPYEQYF. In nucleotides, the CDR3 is TGTGCCAGCAGCCCACACCCCCGGAGCGAGAGGCCTTACGAGCAGTACTTC.

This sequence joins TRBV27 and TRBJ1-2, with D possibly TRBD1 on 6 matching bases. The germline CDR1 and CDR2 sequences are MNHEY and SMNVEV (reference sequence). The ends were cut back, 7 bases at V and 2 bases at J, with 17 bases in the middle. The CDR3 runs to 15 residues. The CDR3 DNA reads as TGTGCCAGCACTCTGAAACCGGGACAAAACTATGGCTACACCTTC. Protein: CASTLKPGQNYGYTF.

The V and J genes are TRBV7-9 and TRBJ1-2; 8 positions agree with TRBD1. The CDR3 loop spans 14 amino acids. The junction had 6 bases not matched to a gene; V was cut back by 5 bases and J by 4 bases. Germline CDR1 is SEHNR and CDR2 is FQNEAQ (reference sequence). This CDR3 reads CASSREQGGYGYTF. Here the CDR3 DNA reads TGTGCCAGCAGCCGAGAACAGGGGGGCTATGGCTACACCTTC.

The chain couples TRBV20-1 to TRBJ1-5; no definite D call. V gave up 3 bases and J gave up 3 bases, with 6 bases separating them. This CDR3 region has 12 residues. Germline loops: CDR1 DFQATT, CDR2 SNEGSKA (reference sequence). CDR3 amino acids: CSASQYNQPQHF. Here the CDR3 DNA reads TGCAGTGCTAGTCAGTACAATCAGCCCCAGCATTTT.

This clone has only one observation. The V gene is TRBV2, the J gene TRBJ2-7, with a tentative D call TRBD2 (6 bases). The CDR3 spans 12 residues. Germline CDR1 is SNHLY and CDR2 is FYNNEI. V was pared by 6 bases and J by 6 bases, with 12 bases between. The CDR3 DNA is TGTGCCAGCAGGGGGACTCTGGGCGAGCAGTACTTC. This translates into CASRGTLGEQYF.

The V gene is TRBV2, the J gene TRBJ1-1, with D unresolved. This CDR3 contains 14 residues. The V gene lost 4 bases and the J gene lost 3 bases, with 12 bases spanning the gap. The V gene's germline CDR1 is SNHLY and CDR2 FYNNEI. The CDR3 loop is CASSVGGRYTEAFF. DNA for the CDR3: TGTGCCAGCAGTGTTGGAGGGCGGTACACTGAAGCTTTCTTT.

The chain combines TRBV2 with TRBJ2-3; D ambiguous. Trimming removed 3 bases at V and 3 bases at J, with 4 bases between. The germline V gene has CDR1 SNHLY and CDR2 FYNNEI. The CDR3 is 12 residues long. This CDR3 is CASSDRTDTQYF. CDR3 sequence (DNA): TGTGCCAGCAGTGACAGAACAGATACGCAGTATTTT.

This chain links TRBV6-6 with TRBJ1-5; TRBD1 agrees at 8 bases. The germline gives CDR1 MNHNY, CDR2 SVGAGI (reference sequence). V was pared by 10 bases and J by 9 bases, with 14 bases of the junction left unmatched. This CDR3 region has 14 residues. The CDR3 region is CATKLGQENGPQHF. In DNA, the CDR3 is TGTGCCACAAAACTGGGACAGGAGAATGGGCCCCAGCATTTT.

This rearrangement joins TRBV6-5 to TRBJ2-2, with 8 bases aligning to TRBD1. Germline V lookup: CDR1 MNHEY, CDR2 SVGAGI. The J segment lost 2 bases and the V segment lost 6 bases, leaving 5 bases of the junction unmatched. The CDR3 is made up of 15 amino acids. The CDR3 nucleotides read TGTGCCAGCAGAACAGACAGGGGAAACACCGGGGAGCTGTTTTTT. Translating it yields CASRTDRGNTGELFF.